The 23 T cell receptor beta chains given below trace back to one sample, sequenced in a study of CXCR3-negative and CXCR3-positive naive CD8 T cells. Libraries were UMI-labeled 5' RACE TRB cDNA. From its re-call of the 5' RACE reads, TCRdb lists each CDR3 protein once, without DNA. The sample table sets out about 48,000 distinct CDR3 sequences. The sequenced sample consisted of memory CD8+ T cells from blood. These receptors originate from a human donor in good health. Some clones in this sample may be carry-over from other donors' samples.

The chain recombines TRBV20-1 with TRBJ2-7; TCRdb's D gene call, TRBD1, goes unchecked for lack of DNA. Germline V gene lookup returns CDR1 DFQATT and CDR2 SNEGSKA (reference sequence). The CDR3 has 14 residues. The CDR3: CSASPPTEPYEQYF.

V gene TRBV9 combines with J gene TRBJ2-1. There are 16 residues in the CDR3. Germline V gene sequence: CDR1 SGDLS, CDR2 YYNGEE. The chain's CDR3 is CASSVGAPTSYNEQFF.

The chain's CDR3 is CSVAGATSGAETDTQYF. J is TRBJ2-3 and V is TRBV29-1; TCRdb lists TRBD2, though no DNA is available to test this call. The CDR3 is made up of 17 amino acids. Per germline, CDR1 SQVTM and CDR2 ANQGSEA.

The chain has TRBV20-1 and TRBJ2-7. The germline gives CDR1 DFQATT, CDR2 SNEGSKA (reference sequence). The CDR3 length is 16 residues. CDR3 residues: CSARDLASGESYEQYF.

The CDR3 spells CASSQRAGDHEQFF. The chain has TRBV4-1 and TRBJ2-1; TCRdb lists TRBD1, though no DNA is available to test this call. Germline V gene lookup returns CDR1 MGHRA and CDR2 YSYEKL. The CDR3 extends over 14 amino acids.

The CDR3 here is CSAPGPVSTIYF. The chain carries TRBV20-1 and TRBJ1-3. The germline V gene has CDR1 DFQATT and CDR2 SNEGSKA (reference sequence). The CDR3 is 12 residues long.

This chain connects TRBV29-1 to TRBJ2-1; absent DNA, TCRdb's TRBD2 call cannot be checked. CDR1 is SQVTM, CDR2 ANQGSEA, per germline. The CDR3 is made up of 20 amino acids. Here the CDR3 reads CSVEYPGGASGGLVPNEQFF.

The rearrangement joins TRBV19 to TRBJ2-5; TCRdb lists TRBD1, though no DNA is available to test this call. Germline CDR1 and CDR2: LNHDA and SQIVND (reference sequence). The CDR3 is made up of 14 amino acids. CDR3 sequence reads: CASSGRTQQETQYF.

V is TRBV29-1 and J is TRBJ2-1; the TCRdb D gene call, TRBD2, has no DNA to confirm it. The CDR3 runs 21 residues. Germline V gene lookup returns CDR1 SQVTM and CDR2 ANQGSEA. CDR3 sequence: CSAQGLAGDNNYSPNHNEQFF.

The rearrangement uses TRBV12-3 or TRBV12-4 and TRBJ2-3; the D call of TRBD1 rests on TCRdb alone, since no DNA is present to check it. This CDR3 contains 14 residues. The CDR3 loop is CASTSDIRGDTQYF.

This chain joins TRBV29-1 and TRBJ2-7; the D gene TCRdb calls, TRBD1, cannot be checked with no DNA. Germline CDR1 reads SQVTM; CDR2 reads ANQGSEA. The CDR3 extends over 12 amino acids. Here the CDR3 reads CSVRDRTSEQYF.

This chain connects TRBV7-6 to TRBJ2-7; TCRdb's D gene call, TRBD2, goes unchecked for lack of DNA. The CDR3 length is 14 residues. Germline CDR1 and CDR2: SGHVS and FNYEAQ. The CDR3 loop is CASSPIAGSYEQYF. Full variable domain (remainder filled in from reference TRBV7-6 and TRBJ2-7): GAGVSQSPRYKVTKRGQDVALRCDPISGHVSLYWYRQALGQGPEFLTYFNYEAQQDKSGLPNDRFSAERPEGSISTLTIQRTEQRDSAMYRCASSPIAGSYEQYFGPGTRLTVT.

The chain links TRBV18 to TRBJ2-7; TCRdb lists TRBD2, though no DNA is available to test this call. Germline V gives CDR1 KGHSH, CDR2 LQKENI. The CDR3 totals 16 residues. The CDR3 loop reads CASSPPGPTFSYEQYF.

The chain combines TRBV12-3 or TRBV12-4 with TRBJ2-2; the D gene TCRdb calls, TRBD2, cannot be checked with no DNA. The CDR3 sequence is 18 residues long. The chain's CDR3 is CASSLHPSRTSSGGELFF.

The chain uses TRBV4-1 and TRBJ1-3; the D gene TCRdb calls, TRBD1, cannot be checked with no DNA. This CDR3 has 14 residues. Germline V gene data show CDR1 as MGHRA and CDR2 as YSYEKL. This chain's CDR3 is CASSPKGAGNTIYF.

V is TRBV4-2 and J is TRBJ2-7; without DNA, the TCRdb call of TRBD1 cannot be checked. In germline, CDR1 is LGHNA, CDR2 YNFKEQ. The CDR3 consists of 16 residues. The chain's CDR3 is CASSQEEGQGAGEQYF.

The chain uses TRBV7-9 and TRBJ1-1; TCRdb returns TRBD1, unconfirmable since there is no DNA. Germline CDR1 reads SEHNR; CDR2 reads FQNEAQ (reference sequence). This CDR3 contains 13 residues. The CDR3 protein is CASSNGRGYEAFF.

The V call is TRBV9, the J call TRBJ1-5; TCRdb's D call of TRBD1 is untestable without DNA. The CDR3 is 15 amino acids. Germline V gives CDR1 SGDLS, CDR2 YYNGEE. CDR3 region: CASSPGVGSNQPQHF.

V is TRBV7-8 and J is TRBJ2-1; TCRdb lists TRBD2, though no DNA is available to test this call. Germline V gene sequence: CDR1 SGHVS, CDR2 FQNEAQ. This CDR3 has 16 amino acids. CDR3 in amino acids: CASSVYSGGGNDEQFF.

The CDR3: CASSPLGTFTYEQYF. This rearrangement joins TRBV11-2 to TRBJ2-7; TCRdb designates TRBD1, a call that cannot be tested without DNA. The CDR3 is 15 amino acids. From germline, CDR1 is SGHAT and CDR2 FQNNGV.

The chain combines TRBV4-2 with TRBJ2-2; the D call from TCRdb, TRBD1, cannot be confirmed without DNA. This CDR3 is 15 amino acids long. Germline CDR1 and CDR2: LGHNA and YNFKEQ. CDR3 loop: CASSQGTGDTGELFF.

The chain couples TRBV6-2 or TRBV6-3 to TRBJ2-1; the D gene TCRdb calls, TRBD1, cannot be checked with no DNA. The CDR3 covers 13 residues. The germline V gene encodes CDR1 MNHEY and CDR2 SVGEGT. This CDR3 is CASSYLTVGEQFF.

The CDR3 loop reads CASSLSRGAGNGYTF. The rearrangement uses TRBV7-9 and TRBJ1-2; TCRdb picks TRBD1, but there is no DNA to check that call. Germline-derived CDR1 and CDR2 are SEHNR and FQNEAQ (reference sequence). This CDR3 comprises 15 residues.